Listed below are T cell receptor beta chains from one sample, sequenced in a study of shared clonotypes between healthy human individuals. The data were produced by immunoSEQ multiplex PCR, yet TCRdb's version contains in-frame clones alone and is incomplete. The repertoire includes roughly 2.1 million clones, more than 85% of them detected once, and around 1.7% sits in the top ten. Material for sequencing was naive CD8+ T cells from PBMCs. These receptor sequences come from a man aged 18 to 35 in good health. Some clones in this sample may be carry-over from other donors' samples. CDR3s leave out the opening cysteine and the closing phenylalanine or tryptophan.

j_call,cdr3_length,v_call,cdr3_aa
TRBJ2-1,14,TRBV11-1,ASSQTRGRPYNEQF
TRBJ1-1,13,TRBV28,ASSPRQGLNTEAF
TRBJ1-2,12,TRBV12-5,ASGSDRSYYGYT
TRBJ2-3,18,TRBV30,AWSAARTSGRRIGTDTQY
TRBJ1-2,12,TRBV27,ASSEGGRWYGYT
TRBJ2-7,13,TRBV9,ASSVSGQGTYEQY
TRBJ2-1,14,TRBV7-3,ASSLGPAGSYNEQF
TRBJ2-5,14,TRBV27,ASSLLGRDVRETQY
TRBJ2-1,13,TRBV7-9,ASSPYIGGFDEQF
TRBJ2-7,11,TRBV27,ATGTGGIYEQY
TRBJ2-7,12,TRBV2,ASSELVSNYEQY
TRBJ2-7,10,TRBV2,ATMKTDYEQY
TRBJ1-1,12,TRBV27,ASSSTSYGPGVF
TRBJ2-2,15,TRBV11-3,ASSLEPGLANTGELF